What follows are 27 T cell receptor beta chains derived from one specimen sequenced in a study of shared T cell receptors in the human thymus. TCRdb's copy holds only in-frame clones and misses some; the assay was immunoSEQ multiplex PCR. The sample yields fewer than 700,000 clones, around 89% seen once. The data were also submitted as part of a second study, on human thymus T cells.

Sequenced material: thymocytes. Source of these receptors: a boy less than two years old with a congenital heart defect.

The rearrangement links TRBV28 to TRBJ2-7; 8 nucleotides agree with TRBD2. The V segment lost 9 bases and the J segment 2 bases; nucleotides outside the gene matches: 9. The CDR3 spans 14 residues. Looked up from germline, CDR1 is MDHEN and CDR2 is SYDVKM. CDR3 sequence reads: CASSGLAGPYEQYF. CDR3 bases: TGTGCCAGTAGTGGTCTAGCGGGTCCCTACGAGCAGTACTTC.

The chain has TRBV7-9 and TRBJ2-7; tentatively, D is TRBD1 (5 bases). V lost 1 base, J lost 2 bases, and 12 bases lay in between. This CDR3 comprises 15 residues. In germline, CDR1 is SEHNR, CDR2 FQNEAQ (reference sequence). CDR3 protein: CASSLEGEGAYEQYF. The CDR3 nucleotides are TGTGCCAGCAGCTTAGAAGGGGAAGGGGCCTACGAGCAGTACTTC.

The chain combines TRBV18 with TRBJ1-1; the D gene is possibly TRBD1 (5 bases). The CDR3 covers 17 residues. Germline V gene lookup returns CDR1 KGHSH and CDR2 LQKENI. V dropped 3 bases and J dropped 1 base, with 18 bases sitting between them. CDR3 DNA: TGTGCCAGCTCACCGCGATTCGGAACGGGGGGGAACACTGAAGCTTTCTTT. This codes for CASSPRFGTGGNTEAFF.

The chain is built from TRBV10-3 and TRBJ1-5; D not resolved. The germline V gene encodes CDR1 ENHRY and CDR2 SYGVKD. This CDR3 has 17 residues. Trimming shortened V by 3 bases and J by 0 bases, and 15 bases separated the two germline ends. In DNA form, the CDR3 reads TGTGCCATCAGTGAAATCCTGCCAGTTAATAGCAATCAGCCCCAGCATTTT. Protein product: CAISEILPVNSNQPQHF.

CDR3 nucleotides: TGTGCCAGCAGCCAAGATTCCAGGGTATACACCGGGGAGCTGTTTTTT. As protein: CASSQDSRVYTGELFF. J is TRBJ2-2 and V is TRBV14, with a possible D match to TRBD1 (5 bases). In germline, CDR1 is SGHDN, CDR2 FVKESK. The V end was cut by 0 bases, the J end by 3 bases, with 11 bases between. This CDR3 comprises 16 residues.

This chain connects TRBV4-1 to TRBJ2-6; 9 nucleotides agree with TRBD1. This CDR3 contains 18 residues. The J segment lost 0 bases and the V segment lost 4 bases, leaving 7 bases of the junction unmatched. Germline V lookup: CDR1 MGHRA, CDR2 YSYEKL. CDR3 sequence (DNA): TGCGCCAGCAGCCGTTCGGACAGGGGAACCTCTGGGGCCAACGTCCTGACTTTC. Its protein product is CASSRSDRGTSGANVLTF.

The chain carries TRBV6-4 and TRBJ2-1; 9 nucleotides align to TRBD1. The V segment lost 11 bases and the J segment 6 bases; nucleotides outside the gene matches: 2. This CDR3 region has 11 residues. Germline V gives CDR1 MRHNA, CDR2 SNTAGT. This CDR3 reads CAAGQGNEQFF. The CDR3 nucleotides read TGTGCCGCGGGACAGGGCAATGAGCAGTTCTTC.

This CDR3 reads CASTDTPGAKNIQYF. CDR3 DNA: TGTGCCAGCACGGACACCCCGGGAGCCAAAAACATTCAGTACTTC. V gene TRBV6-5 combines with J gene TRBJ2-4, with D possibly TRBD1 on 5 matching bases. The CDR3 sequence is 15 residues long. Trimming cost V 7 bases and J 0 bases, with 13 bases left between them. CDR1 MNHEY and CDR2 SVGAGI come from the germline V gene.

CDR3 nucleotides: TGCGCCAGCAGCCAAGGTCGGCTAGCGCTTTTAAGCTCCTACGAGCAGTACTTC. Its translation is CASSQGRLALLSSYEQYF. V is TRBV4-3 and J is TRBJ2-7; maybe TRBD2 (6 bases). This CDR3 is 18 amino acids long. Trimming took off 1 base at V and 0 bases at J, with 19 bases between the two ends. Germline V gives CDR1 LGHNA, CDR2 YSLEER.

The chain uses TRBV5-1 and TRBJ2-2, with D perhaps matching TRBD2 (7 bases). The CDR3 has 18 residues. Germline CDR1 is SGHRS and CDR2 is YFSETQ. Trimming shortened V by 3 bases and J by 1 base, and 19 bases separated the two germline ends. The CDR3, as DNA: TGCGCCAGCAGCTGCCCTGGGGGGGCTAGCGGGAACACCGGGGAGCTGTTTTTT. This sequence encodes CASSCPGGASGNTGELFF.

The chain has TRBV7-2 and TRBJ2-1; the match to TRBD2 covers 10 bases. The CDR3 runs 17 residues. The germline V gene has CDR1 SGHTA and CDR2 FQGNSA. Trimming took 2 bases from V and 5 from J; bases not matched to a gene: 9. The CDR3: CASSLWASGSKHNEQFF. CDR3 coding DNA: TGTGCCAGCAGCTTATGGGCTAGCGGGAGTAAACACAATGAGCAGTTCTTC.

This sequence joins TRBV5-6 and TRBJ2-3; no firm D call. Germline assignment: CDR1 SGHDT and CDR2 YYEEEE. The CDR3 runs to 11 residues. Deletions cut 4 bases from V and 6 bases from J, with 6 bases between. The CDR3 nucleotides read TGTGCCAGCAGCCGTATGGATACGCAGTATTTT. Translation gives CASSRMDTQYF.

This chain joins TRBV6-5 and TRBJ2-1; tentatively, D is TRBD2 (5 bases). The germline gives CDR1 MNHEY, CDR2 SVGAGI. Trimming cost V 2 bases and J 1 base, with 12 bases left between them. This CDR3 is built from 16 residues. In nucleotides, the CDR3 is TGTGCCAGCAGTTACGGGAGCGCCTCGTCCTACAATGAGCAGTTCTTC. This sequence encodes CASSYGSASSYNEQFF.

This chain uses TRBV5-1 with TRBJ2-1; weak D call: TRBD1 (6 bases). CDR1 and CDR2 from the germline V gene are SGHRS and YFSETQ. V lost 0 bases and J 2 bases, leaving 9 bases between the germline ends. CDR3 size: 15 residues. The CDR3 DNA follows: TGCGCCAGCAGCTTGGCCAGGGGCCCCTACAATGAGCAGTTCTTC. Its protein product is CASSLARGPYNEQFF.

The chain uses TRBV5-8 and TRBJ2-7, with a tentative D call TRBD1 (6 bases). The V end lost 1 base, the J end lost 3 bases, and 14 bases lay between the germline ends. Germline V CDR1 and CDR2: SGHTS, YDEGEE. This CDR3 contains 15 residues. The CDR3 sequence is CASSLNEGGSYEQYF. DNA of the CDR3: TGTGCCAGCAGCTTGAATGAAGGGGGTAGCTACGAGCAGTACTTC.

The CDR3 bases are TGCGCCAGCAGCTTGGGGGACAGGACCTACATGGGACTCACAGATACGCAGTATTTT. Amino acid sequence: CASSLGDRTYMGLTDTQYF. J is TRBJ2-3 and V is TRBV5-1; 8 nucleotides line up with TRBD1. CDR3 size: 19 residues. After removal of 0 bases from V and 2 bases from J, the junction contained 14 bases not matched to a gene. The germline CDR1 and CDR2 sequences are SGHRS and YFSETQ.

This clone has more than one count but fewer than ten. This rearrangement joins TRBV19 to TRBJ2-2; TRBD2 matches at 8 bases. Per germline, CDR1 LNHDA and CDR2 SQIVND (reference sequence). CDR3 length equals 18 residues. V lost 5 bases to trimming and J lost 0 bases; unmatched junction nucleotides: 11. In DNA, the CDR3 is TGTGCCAGTAGTGGAAAGGGGGTTAGCGGGACGAACACCGGGGAGCTGTTTTTT. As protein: CASSGKGVSGTNTGELFF.

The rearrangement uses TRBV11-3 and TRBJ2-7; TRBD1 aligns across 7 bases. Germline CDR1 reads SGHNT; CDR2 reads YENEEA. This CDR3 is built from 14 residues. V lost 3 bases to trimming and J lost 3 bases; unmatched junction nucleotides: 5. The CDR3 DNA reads TGTGCCAGCAGCTTCTCCCAGGGGGACTACGAGCAGTACTTC. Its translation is CASSFSQGDYEQYF.

The CDR3 here is CASSQNWTGPGNTIYF. In DNA form, the CDR3 reads TGCGCCAGCAGCCAAAACTGGACAGGGCCTGGAAACACCATATATTTT. This chain joins TRBV4-1 and TRBJ1-3, with 8 bases fitting TRBD1. Looked up from germline, CDR1 is MGHRA and CDR2 is YSYEKL. The CDR3 is 16 amino acids. The junction had 5 bases not matched to a gene; V was cut back by 2 bases and J by 2 bases.

CDR3 in amino acids: CASSRRPGTGKPYEQYF. The CDR3 DNA sequence: TGCGCCAGCAGCCGGAGACCCGGGACAGGGAAGCCCTACGAGCAGTACTTC. V and J are TRBV5-1 and TRBJ2-7; TRBD1 aligns across 9 bases. Germline V gene data show CDR1 as SGHRS and CDR2 as YFSETQ. The CDR3 runs 17 residues. V shed 4 bases and J 2 bases; nucleotides not matched to a gene: 13.

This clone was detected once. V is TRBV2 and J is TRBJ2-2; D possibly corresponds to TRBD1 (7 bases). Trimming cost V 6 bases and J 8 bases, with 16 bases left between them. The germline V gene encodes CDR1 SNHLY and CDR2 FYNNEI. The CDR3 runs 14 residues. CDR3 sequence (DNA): TGTGCCAGCAGGCGGGGACAGAGGGAGGGGGAGCTGTTTTTT. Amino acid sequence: CASRRGQREGELFF.

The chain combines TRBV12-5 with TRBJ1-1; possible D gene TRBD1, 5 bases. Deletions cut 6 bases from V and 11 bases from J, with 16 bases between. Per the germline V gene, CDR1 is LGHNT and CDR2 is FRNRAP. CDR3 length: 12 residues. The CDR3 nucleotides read TGTGCTAGTGGCGGCGGGGACTGTAGGGCTTTCTTT. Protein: CASGGGDCRAFF.

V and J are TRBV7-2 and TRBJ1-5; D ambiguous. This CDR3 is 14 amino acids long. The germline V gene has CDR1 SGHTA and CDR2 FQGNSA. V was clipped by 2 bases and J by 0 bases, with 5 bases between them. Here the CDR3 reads CASSLCSSNQPQHF. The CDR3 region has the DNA TGTGCCAGCAGCTTATGTAGTAGCAATCAGCCCCAGCATTTT.

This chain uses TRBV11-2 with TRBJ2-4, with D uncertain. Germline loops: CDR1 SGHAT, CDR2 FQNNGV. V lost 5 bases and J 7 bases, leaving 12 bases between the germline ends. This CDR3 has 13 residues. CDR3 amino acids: CASSPGRVNIQYF. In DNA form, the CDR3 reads TGTGCCAGCAGCCCTGGTCGGGTGAACATTCAGTACTTC. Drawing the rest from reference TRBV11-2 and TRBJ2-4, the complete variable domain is EAGVAQSPRYKIIEKRQSVAFWCNPISGHATLYWYQQILGQGPKLLIQFQNNGVVDDSQLPKDRFSAERLKGVDSTLKIQPAKLEDSAVYLCASSPGRVNIQYFGAGTRLSVL.

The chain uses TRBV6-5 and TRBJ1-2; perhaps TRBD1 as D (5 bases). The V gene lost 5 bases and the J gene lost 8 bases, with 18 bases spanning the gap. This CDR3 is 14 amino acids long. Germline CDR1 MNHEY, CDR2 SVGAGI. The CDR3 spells CASSPGGGRRGYTF. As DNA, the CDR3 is TGTGCCAGCAGTCCGGGGGGGGGAAGGCGGGGCTACACCTTC.

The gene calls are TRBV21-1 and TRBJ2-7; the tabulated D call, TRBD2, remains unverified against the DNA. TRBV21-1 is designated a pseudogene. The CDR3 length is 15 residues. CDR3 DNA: TGTGCCAGCAGGAGGGACCGGGACTGGACCTACGAGCAGTACTTC. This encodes CASRRDRDWTYEQYF.

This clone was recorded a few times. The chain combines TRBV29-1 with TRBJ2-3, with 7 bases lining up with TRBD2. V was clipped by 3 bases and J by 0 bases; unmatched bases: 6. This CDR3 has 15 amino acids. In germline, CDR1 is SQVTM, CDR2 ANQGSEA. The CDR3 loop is CSVERSSGSTDTQYF. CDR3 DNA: TGCAGCGTTGAGCGCTCTAGCGGAAGCACAGATACGCAGTATTTT.